The clone carrying this T cell receptor beta chain was observed many times. Its target is unknown. The sample originates from a study of T cells in Graves' hyperthyroidism and ophthalmopathy. Study-level information: Before any treatment, at initial diagnosis, peripheral blood was collected.

Notes on the study in general: In validation, the model predicted ophthalmopathy. These predictions came a median approximately 5.9 months before onset.

The CDR3 regions of TCR beta were amplified from RNA transcripts. HTBI primers were used for first-round RT-PCR of the TCR CDR3. MiXCR was run by TCRdb on the multiplex PCR reads, yielding one entry per CDR3 protein. The table lists around 300,000 distinct CDR3 sequences, approximately 13% of them singletons. The CDR3 length is 12 residues. Trimming removed 4 bases from V and 10 bases from J, with 10 bases in between. The germline V gene has CDR1 KGHDR and CDR2 SFDVKD. Aged 18 to 65, the patients had hyperthyroidism that was newly diagnosed and had lasted under 2 months. Exclusion followed for patients with uncontrolled infection, other autoimmune disease, pregnancy or lactation.

The chain carries TRBV24-1 and TRBJ2-1, with D possibly matching TRBD2 (5 bases). Specimen: blood. This TCR derives from a middle-aged woman with Graves' hyperthyroidism. The DNA for the CDR3 is TGTGCCACCAGTGAATCGGGCGGGGAGCAGTTCTTC. It is translated as CATSESGGEQFF.